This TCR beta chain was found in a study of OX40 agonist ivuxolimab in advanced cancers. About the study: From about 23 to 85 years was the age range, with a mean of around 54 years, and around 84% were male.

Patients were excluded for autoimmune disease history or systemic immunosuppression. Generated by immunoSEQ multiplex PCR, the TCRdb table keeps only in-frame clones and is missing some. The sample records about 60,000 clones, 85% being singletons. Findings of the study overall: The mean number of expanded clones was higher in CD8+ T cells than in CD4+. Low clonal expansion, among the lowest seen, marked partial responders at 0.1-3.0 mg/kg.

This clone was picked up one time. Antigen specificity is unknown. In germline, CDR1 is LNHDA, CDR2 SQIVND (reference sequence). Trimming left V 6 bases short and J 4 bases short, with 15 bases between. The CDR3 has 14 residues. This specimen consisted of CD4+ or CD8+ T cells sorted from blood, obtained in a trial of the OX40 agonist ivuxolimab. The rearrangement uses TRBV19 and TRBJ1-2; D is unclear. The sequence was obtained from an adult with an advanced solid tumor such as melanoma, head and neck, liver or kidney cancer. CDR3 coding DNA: TGTGCCAGTAGGGGAATCCCTGATTCCTATGGCTACACCTTC. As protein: CASRGIPDSYGYTF.